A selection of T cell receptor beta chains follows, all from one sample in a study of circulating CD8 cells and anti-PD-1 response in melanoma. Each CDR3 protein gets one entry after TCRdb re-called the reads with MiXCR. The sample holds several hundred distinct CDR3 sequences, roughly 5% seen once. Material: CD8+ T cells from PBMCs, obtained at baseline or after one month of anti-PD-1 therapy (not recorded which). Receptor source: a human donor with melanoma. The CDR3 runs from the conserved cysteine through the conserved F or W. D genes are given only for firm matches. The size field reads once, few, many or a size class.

DNA: TGTGCCAGCAGTTTCACTTCTGGGGCCAACGTCCTGACTTTC; CDR3: CASSFTSGANVLTF; V: TRBV27; D: .; size: medium-sized; J: TRBJ2-6
DNA: .; CDR3: CADWGQGANEQFF; V: TRBV21-1; D: .; size: large; J: TRBJ2-1
DNA: TGTGCCAGCAGTGGAGCGGGGGGCACCGGGGAGCTGTTTTTT; CDR3: CASSGAGGTGELFF; V: TRBV9; D: TRBD2; size: large; J: TRBJ2-2
DNA: TGTGCCAGCAGTTTATGGGCTGACAGGGGAGCCGAGCAGTACTTC; CDR3: CASSLWADRGAEQYF; V: TRBV27; D: TRBD1; size: large; J: TRBJ2-7
DNA: TGTGCCAGCAGTGAATTAAAGAGGGGGCTCGGAAAACTGTTTTTT; CDR3: CASSELKRGLGKLFF; V: TRBV2; D: TRBD1; size: large; J: TRBJ1-4
DNA: TGTGCCAGCGGCCCCGACAGGGACGGCACAGATACGCAGTATTTT; CDR3: CASGPDRDGTDTQYF; V: TRBV28; D: TRBD1; size: medium-sized; J: TRBJ2-3
DNA: TGTGCCAGCAGGTCAGAGTACTCTGAAGCTTTCTTT; CDR3: CASRSEYSEAFF; V: TRBV28; D: .; size: large; J: TRBJ1-1
DNA: TGTGCCAGCAGCTCACCGGGTGGGCCCGGGGAGACCCAGTACTTC; CDR3: CASSSPGGPGETQYF; V: TRBV7-9; D: .; size: medium-sized; J: TRBJ2-5
DNA: TGTGCCAGCAGTCCCACGCAACTAGCGTCGGAGCAGTACTTC; CDR3: CASSPTQLASEQYF; V: TRBV12-3/TRBV12-4; D: TRBD2; size: medium-sized; J: TRBJ2-7
DNA: TGCAGCGTTGGACAGGGGGTAGGGGAGACCCAGTACTTC; CDR3: CSVGQGVGETQYF; V: TRBV29-1; D: TRBD1; size: large; J: TRBJ2-5
DNA: TGTGCCAGCTCACCCTCTGACAGGGTTGAGACCCAGTACTTC; CDR3: CASSPSDRVETQYF; V: TRBV18; D: TRBD1; size: large; J: TRBJ2-5
DNA: TGTGCCAGCAGTGGGGGCCTCTCCTACGAGCAGTACTTC; CDR3: CASSGGLSYEQYF; V: TRBV2; D: .; size: medium-sized; J: TRBJ2-7
DNA: TGCGCCAGCAGCCAAGATTTGACTAGCGGGGGGATCAACACCGGGGAGCTGTTTTTT; CDR3: CASSQDLTSGGINTGELFF; V: TRBV4-3; D: TRBD2; size: large; J: TRBJ2-2
DNA: TGTGCCAGCAGTTTAGTGGGGGAGGGTAGCACTGAAGCTTTCTTT; CDR3: CASSLVGEGSTEAFF; V: TRBV12-3/TRBV12-4; D: .; size: few; J: TRBJ1-1
DNA: TGTGCCAGCAGCTCCGTAGGAGATACGCAGTATTTT; CDR3: CASSSVGDTQYF; V: TRBV7-3; D: .; size: large; J: TRBJ2-3
DNA: TGTGCCAGCAGCGTATCCGGGACAGGGGGTACCGCAGATACGCAGTATTTT; CDR3: CASSVSGTGGTADTQYF; V: TRBV9; D: TRBD1; size: medium-sized; J: TRBJ2-3
DNA: TGTGCCAGCAGCTTTGGGATTACTAATGAGCAGTTCTTC; CDR3: CASSFGITNEQFF; V: TRBV5-4; D: .; size: large; J: TRBJ2-1
DNA: TGTGCCAGCAGCGTGGGACTAGCGGGGGGCCGCAGCTCCTACGAGCAGTACTTC; CDR3: CASSVGLAGGRSSYEQYF; V: TRBV7-2; D: TRBD2; size: medium-sized; J: TRBJ2-7
DNA: TGTGCCTGGAGGATCGGTCTGGTACTCCACTTT; CDR3: CAWRIGLVLHF; V: TRBV30; D: .; size: large; J: TRBJ1-6
DNA: TGCGCCAGCAGCCAAGAACGGGGTAGCTCCTACAATGAGCAGTTCTTC; CDR3: CASSQERGSSYNEQFF; V: TRBV4-1; D: .; size: large; J: TRBJ2-1
DNA: TGTGCCAGCAGATCAGTCCCGGGGGCTAGGGGAGATACGCAGTATTTT; CDR3: CASRSVPGARGDTQYF; V: TRBV28; D: .; size: medium-sized; J: TRBJ2-3
DNA: TGTGCCAGCAGTTTAGGGCAGCGAGAGACCCAGTACTTC; CDR3: CASSLGQRETQYF; V: TRBV28; D: .; size: few; J: TRBJ2-5
DNA: TGTGCCAGCAGCTTAGACGTTGGAGTGAACACTGAAGCTTTCTTT; CDR3: CASSLDVGVNTEAFF; V: TRBV7-6; D: .; size: medium-sized; J: TRBJ1-1
DNA: TGTGCCAGCAGTTTTTTATCAGGGACAGATACGCAGTATTTT; CDR3: CASSFLSGTDTQYF; V: TRBV28; D: .; size: large; J: TRBJ2-3
DNA: TGTGCCAGCAGTGGTGCAACCTCCCAGCACGAGCAGTACTTC; CDR3: CASSGATSQHEQYF; V: TRBV27; D: .; size: large; J: TRBJ2-7
DNA: TGCAGTGCTAGAGGAGTGCGGATAAACTATGGCTACACCTTC; CDR3: CSARGVRINYGYTF; V: TRBV20-1; D: .; size: medium-sized; J: TRBJ1-2
DNA: TGTGCCACCAGTGATTCCGACAAGCCTAACTATGGCTACACCTTC; CDR3: CATSDSDKPNYGYTF; V: TRBV24-1; D: .; size: medium-sized; J: TRBJ1-2
DNA: TGCAGTGCTAGAGATATGGAGAACCCAGAGCGGGCTTTCTTT; CDR3: CSARDMENPERAFF; V: TRBV20-1; D: .; size: medium-sized; J: TRBJ1-1
DNA: TGTGCCAGCAGTCCTTCATCTGGGGACAGGGGAATCGGGGAGCTGTTTTTT; CDR3: CASSPSSGDRGIGELFF; V: TRBV27; D: TRBD1; size: large; J: TRBJ2-2
DNA: TGCAGTGCTAGAGTGCCGGGACAGGGGTCAGATACGCAGTATTTT; CDR3: CSARVPGQGSDTQYF; V: TRBV20-1; D: TRBD1; size: large; J: TRBJ2-3
DNA: TGTGCCAGCAGCCCGGACAGGGGCACTGAAGCTTTCTTT; CDR3: CASSPDRGTEAFF; V: TRBV2; D: TRBD1; size: large; J: TRBJ1-1
DNA: TGTGCCAGCAGCTTAAGTCAGGATGGCTACACCTTC; CDR3: CASSLSQDGYTF; V: TRBV7-9; D: .; size: large; J: TRBJ1-2
DNA: TGTGCCAGCAGTGAATCCGCACCGGGCGGATTGACTGAAGCTTTCTTT; CDR3: CASSESAPGGLTEAFF; V: TRBV2; D: .; size: large; J: TRBJ1-1
DNA: TGTGCCAGTAGTACCCTGAATAATCAGCCCCAGCATTTT; CDR3: CASSTLNNQPQHF; V: TRBV19; D: .; size: medium-sized; J: TRBJ1-5
DNA: TGCGCCAGCAGCCTAGTGAGGGGACTTGAAGGCTACACCTTC; CDR3: CASSLVRGLEGYTF; V: TRBV4-3; D: .; size: large; J: TRBJ1-2
DNA: TGCGCCAGCAGCCAAGCGCTTAGGGTCTACAATGAGCAGTTCTTC; CDR3: CASSQALRVYNEQFF; V: TRBV4-1; D: .; size: large; J: TRBJ2-1
DNA: TGTGCCAGCAGCCTGTCGGTTTACGAGCAGTACTTC; CDR3: CASSLSVYEQYF; V: TRBV6-6; D: .; size: medium-sized; J: TRBJ2-7
DNA: TGCAGCGTTGGGAAACAGAACGAGCAGTACTTC; CDR3: CSVGKQNEQYF; V: TRBV29-1; D: .; size: large; J: TRBJ2-7
DNA: TGTGCCAGCAGTTTGGCCAGAGCGATGCCCACAGATACGCAGTATTTT; CDR3: CASSLARAMPTDTQYF; V: TRBV28; D: .; size: medium-sized; J: TRBJ2-3
DNA: TGTGCCAGGTTGGTGGAGACCCAGTACTTC; CDR3: CARLVETQYF; V: TRBV25-1; D: .; size: large; J: TRBJ2-5
DNA: TGTGCCAGCAGCTCACCGGGACAGGGGTTCTACGAGCAGTACTTC; CDR3: CASSSPGQGFYEQYF; V: TRBV5-4; D: TRBD1; size: large; J: TRBJ2-7